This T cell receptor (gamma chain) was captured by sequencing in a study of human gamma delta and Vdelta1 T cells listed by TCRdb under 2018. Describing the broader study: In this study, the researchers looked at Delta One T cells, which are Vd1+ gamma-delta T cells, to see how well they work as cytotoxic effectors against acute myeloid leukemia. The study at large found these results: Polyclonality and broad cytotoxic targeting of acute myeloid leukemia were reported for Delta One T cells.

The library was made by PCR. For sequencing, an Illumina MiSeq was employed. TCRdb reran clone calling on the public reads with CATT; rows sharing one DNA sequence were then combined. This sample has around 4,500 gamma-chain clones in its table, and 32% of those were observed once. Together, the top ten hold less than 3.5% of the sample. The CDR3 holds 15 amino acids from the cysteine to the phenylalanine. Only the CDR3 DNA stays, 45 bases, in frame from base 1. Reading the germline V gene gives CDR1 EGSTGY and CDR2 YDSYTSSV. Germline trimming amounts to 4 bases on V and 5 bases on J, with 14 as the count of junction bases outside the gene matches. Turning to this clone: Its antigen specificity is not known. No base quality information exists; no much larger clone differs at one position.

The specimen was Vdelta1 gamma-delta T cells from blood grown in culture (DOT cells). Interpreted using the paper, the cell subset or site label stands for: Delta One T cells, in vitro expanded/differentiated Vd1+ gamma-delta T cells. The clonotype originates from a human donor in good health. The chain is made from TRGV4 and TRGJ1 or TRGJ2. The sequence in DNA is TGTGCCACCTGGGACGGGTCCGTTGGGAATTATAAGAAACTCTTT. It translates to CATWDGSVGNYKKLF.